This record concerns one TCR beta chain sequence. Antigen specificity is unknown. Sample donors were healthy Caucasian individuals that came from Russia, aged roughly 6 to 95. Each sample provided at least 6 micrograms of extracted total RNA. This CDR3 has 13 residues. From germline, CDR1 is DFQATT and CDR2 SNEGSKA (reference sequence). V lost 6 bases and J 1 base, leaving 12 bases between the germline ends. The source of the sample is a study of blood T cells in healthy people across ages. The study's findings and limits: In the absence of known donor CMV status, changes in expanded clonotypes were possibly confounded.

PCR was performed a second time for about 7 to 12 cycles using a sample-barcoded 5' primer and a J-beta primer mix. TCRdb ran MiXCR on the 5' RACE reads and lists one entry per CDR3 protein. The sample has about 1,500,000 distinct CDR3 sequences, roughly 30% seen once; the top ten hold 6.5% to 8.5%. Sequencing input: blood. The chain links TRBV20-1 to TRBJ1-2; tentatively, D is TRBD1 (6 bases). The source of this sequence is a woman aged 30 to 39 in good health. CDR3 in amino acids: CSAPGGGNYGYTF. The CDR3 coding sequence is TGCAGTGCCCCGGGAGGGGGTAACTATGGCTACACCTTC.